Included here is one T cell receptor beta chain sequence, with context. What it binds is not known. Treatment: roughly ten-day PBMC culture with coronavirus spike peptide pools or control peptides (ViraFEST assay). Negative selection was the method that isolated CD4+ T cells after about ten days of culture. Germline assignment: CDR1 MNHNS and CDR2 SASEGT. There are 13 residues in the CDR3. V gave up 3 bases and J gave up 3 bases, with 8 bases separating them. Oncomine TCR Beta short-read sequencing was applied to DNA from cultured CD4+ T cells. DNA came from CD4+ T cells after culture. TCRdb used MiXCR to reprocess the PCR reads, holding one entry per CDR3 protein. This table has approximately 12,000 distinct CDR3 sequences, 20% appearing once. The source of the sample is a study of vaccination and CD4 T cells after COVID-19. Looking at the study overall: The cells in question were stimulated using overlapping spike peptides derived from SARS-CoV-2, HCoV-NL63, HCoV-OC43 and HCoV-229E. Study-wide points: From about 20 to 38, the median of SARS-CoV-2-reactive clonotypes rose without reaching significance.

This chain links TRBV6-1 with TRBJ1-2; a possible D gene is TRBD1 (6 bases). The receptor's source is a human donor who received a COVID-19 vaccine. The sequencing here drew on CD4+ T cells from blood, cultured in vitro, taken before SARS-CoV-2 vaccination. Here the CDR3 reads CASSDNRDYGYTF. In DNA form, the CDR3 reads TGTGCCAGCAGTGATAACAGGGACTATGGCTACACCTTC.